This is a list of T cell receptor beta chains from one sample in a study of blood T cells in healthy people across ages. A single record per CDR3 protein comes from TCRdb applying MiXCR to the 5' RACE reads. Found here are about 590,000 distinct CDR3 sequences, around 31% of them singletons; the top ten hold 15% to 19%. The sequencing sample was made of blood. The receptor set was obtained from a woman of 80 years or more in good health. Each CDR3 is given with its conserved first and last residue. The D gene is left open where the match is weak. Part of the rows lack a size; the others show once, few, many or a class for expanded clones.

D gene: .
J gene: TRBJ2-7
V gene: TRBV7-9
clone size: many
CDR3 DNA: TGTGCCAGCAGCTTTTGGGTGGGGGTATCAGCTCGCTCCTACGAGCAGTACTTC
CDR3 protein: CASSFWVGVSARSYEQYF

D gene: .
J gene: TRBJ2-3
V gene: TRBV6-1
clone size: many
CDR3 DNA: TGTGCCAGCAGTGAAGCTTGGCGGTCGGGAGATACGCAGTATTTT
CDR3 protein: CASSEAWRSGDTQYF

D gene: TRBD2
J gene: TRBJ2-5
V gene: TRBV7-2
clone size: .
CDR3 DNA: TGTGCCAGCAGCTCACTAGCGGGAGGGATGGAGACCCAGTACTTC
CDR3 protein: CASSSLAGGMETQYF

D gene: .
J gene: TRBJ1-5
V gene: TRBV5-1
clone size: many
CDR3 DNA: TGCGCCAGCAGCTTGGAGACTGGGTATCAGCCCCAGCATTTT
CDR3 protein: CASSLETGYQPQHF

D gene: TRBD2
J gene: TRBJ2-2
V gene: TRBV10-3
clone size: few
CDR3 DNA: TGTGCCACCGGACTAGCGGGGGGGCGTGGCACCGGGGAGCTGTTTTTT
CDR3 protein: CATGLAGGRGTGELFF

D gene: .
J gene: TRBJ1-2
V gene: TRBV9
clone size: many
CDR3 DNA: TGTGCCAGCAGCGCCCGAGGGTCAGAAGACGGCTACACCTTC
CDR3 protein: CASSARGSEDGYTF

D gene: .
J gene: TRBJ1-4
V gene: TRBV15
clone size: .
CDR3 DNA: TGTGCCACCAGCGGAGACAGGGAAAAACTGTTTTTT
CDR3 protein: CATSGDREKLFF

D gene: .
J gene: TRBJ2-7
V gene: TRBV20-1
clone size: few
CDR3 DNA: TGCAGTGCGGGGGACCAAGGTTACGAGCAGTACTTC
CDR3 protein: CSAGDQGYEQYF

D gene: .
J gene: TRBJ1-6
V gene: TRBV7-2
clone size: many
CDR3 DNA: TGTGCCAGCAGCTTGTTCGGCGACACCGAGGCTCCCCTCCACTTT
CDR3 protein: CASSLFGDTEAPLHF

D gene: .
J gene: TRBJ1-3
V gene: TRBV9
clone size: few
CDR3 DNA: TGTGCCAGCAGCGACACCCGGAAGGGGAACACCATATATTTT
CDR3 protein: CASSDTRKGNTIYF

D gene: TRBD2
J gene: TRBJ2-5
V gene: TRBV11-3
clone size: many
CDR3 DNA: TGTGCCAGCAGCTTAGTAGGGCGGGGGGCCCTCCAAGAGACCCAGTACTTC
CDR3 protein: CASSLVGRGALQETQYF

D gene: .
J gene: TRBJ1-2
V gene: TRBV30
clone size: .
CDR3 DNA: TGTGCCTGGAGTGTACACTCGGGGGGACTTGGCTACACCTTC
CDR3 protein: CAWSVHSGGLGYTF

D gene: TRBD1
J gene: TRBJ2-1
V gene: TRBV20-1
clone size: once
CDR3 DNA: TGCAGTGCAGGGGACAGGGGGAGAGACAATGAGCAGTTCTTC
CDR3 protein: CSAGDRGRDNEQFF

D gene: TRBD2
J gene: TRBJ2-1
V gene: TRBV20-1
clone size: many
CDR3 DNA: TGCAGTGCTGCACTAGCGGGGGGCCATTTTAATGAGCAGTTCTTC
CDR3 protein: CSAALAGGHFNEQFF

D gene: TRBD1
J gene: TRBJ2-1
V gene: TRBV20-1
clone size: few
CDR3 DNA: TGCAGTGCTAGGGACAGGGGCTACAATGAGCAGTTCTTC
CDR3 protein: CSARDRGYNEQFF

D gene: .
J gene: TRBJ1-1
V gene: TRBV12-3/TRBV12-4
clone size: many
CDR3 DNA: TGTGCCAGCAGCCCTATGCAGGTGAACACTGAAGCTTTCTTT
CDR3 protein: CASSPMQVNTEAFF

D gene: .
J gene: TRBJ2-5
V gene: TRBV6-1
clone size: .
CDR3 DNA: TGTGCCAGCAGTGAAGTTGTCTCCCCAGCACGAGAGACCCAGTACTTC
CDR3 protein: CASSEVVSPARETQYF

D gene: .
J gene: TRBJ2-1
V gene: TRBV20-1
clone size: many
CDR3 DNA: TGCAGTGCTAGAGACCCCGGCCAGGTGGGGGATGAGCAGTTCTTC
CDR3 protein: CSARDPGQVGDEQFF

D gene: .
J gene: TRBJ2-3
V gene: TRBV20-1
clone size: many
CDR3 DNA: TGCAGTGCTAGGCAACACGCGGATACGCAGTATTTT
CDR3 protein: CSARQHADTQYF

D gene: .
J gene: TRBJ2-5
V gene: TRBV4-1
clone size: many
CDR3 DNA: TGCGCCAGCAGCCAAGATCTGGCGGACCGGACGGAGACCCAGTACTTC
CDR3 protein: CASSQDLADRTETQYF

D gene: .
J gene: TRBJ1-2
V gene: TRBV6-6
clone size: many
CDR3 DNA: TGTGCCAGCAGTTACTCGACAGGCCTCTATGGCTACACCTTC
CDR3 protein: CASSYSTGLYGYTF

D gene: .
J gene: TRBJ1-6
V gene: TRBV28
clone size: .
CDR3 DNA: TGTGCCAGCAGTTTAAATGGCCTTAATTCACCCCTCCACTTT
CDR3 protein: CASSLNGLNSPLHF

D gene: .
J gene: TRBJ1-5
V gene: TRBV6-1
clone size: .
CDR3 DNA: TGTGCCAGCAGTGGGTTACAGGGAGCGAGCAATCAGCCCCAGCATTTT
CDR3 protein: CASSGLQGASNQPQHF

D gene: TRBD2
J gene: TRBJ2-3
V gene: TRBV4-1
clone size: .
CDR3 DNA: TGCGCCAGCAGCCAAGATTGGGGCGGGCGGGGGGCAAATTATATAGATACGCAGTATTTT
CDR3 protein: CASSQDWGGRGANYIDTQYF

D gene: TRBD1
J gene: TRBJ2-7
V gene: TRBV4-1
clone size: .
CDR3 DNA: TGCGCCAGCAGCCAAGTGACAGGGAAATACGAGCAGTACTTC
CDR3 protein: CASSQVTGKYEQYF

D gene: .
J gene: TRBJ2-5
V gene: TRBV12-3/TRBV12-4
clone size: few
CDR3 DNA: TGTGCCAGCAGCCCCATTAAGGGTGGATACCAAGAGACCCAGTACTTC
CDR3 protein: CASSPIKGGYQETQYF

D gene: .
J gene: TRBJ2-5
V gene: TRBV29-1
clone size: once
CDR3 DNA: TGCAGCGCCCGCCCAACCGGGACACTGCAGACCCAGTACTTC
CDR3 protein: CSARPTGTLQTQYF

D gene: .
J gene: TRBJ2-5
V gene: TRBV11-2
clone size: few
CDR3 DNA: TGTGTCAGCAGCTCCCTGACAGCCGGAACGGAGCAGTACTTC
CDR3 protein: CVSSSLTAGTEQYF

D gene: TRBD1
J gene: TRBJ2-7
V gene: TRBV7-9
clone size: many
CDR3 DNA: TGTGCCAGCAGCCGAGACAGGGTGGGGATCTACGAGCAGTACTTC
CDR3 protein: CASSRDRVGIYEQYF

D gene: TRBD2
J gene: TRBJ2-7
V gene: TRBV2
clone size: many
CDR3 DNA: TGTGCCAGCACGGGACTAGCGGGGGAGAGCTCCTACGAGCAGTACTTC
CDR3 protein: CASTGLAGESSYEQYF

D gene: .
J gene: TRBJ1-1
V gene: TRBV6-1
clone size: .
CDR3 DNA: TGTGCCAGCAGCTCGCCAGGGCGCACTGAAGCTTTCTTT
CDR3 protein: CASSSPGRTEAFF

D gene: .
J gene: TRBJ1-1
V gene: TRBV6-5
clone size: many
CDR3 DNA: TGTGCCAGCAGGGGGAGGGGGAGCCTTGATCCTGGAGCTTTCTTT
CDR3 protein: CASRGRGSLDPGAFF

D gene: .
J gene: TRBJ2-7
V gene: TRBV5-1
clone size: .
CDR3 DNA: TGCGCCAGCAGCGTCGACAGACTAAGTCCCTACGAGCAGTACTTC
CDR3 protein: CASSVDRLSPYEQYF

D gene: TRBD1
J gene: TRBJ2-7
V gene: TRBV7-9
clone size: .
CDR3 DNA: TGTGCCAGCAGCTCGACGGGACAGGGCGCTGCCCTCGCCGAGCAGTACTTC
CDR3 protein: CASSSTGQGAALAEQYF

D gene: .
J gene: TRBJ2-3
V gene: TRBV27
clone size: .
CDR3 DNA: TGTGCCAGCATGACGGCGCACCTCACAGATACGCAGTATTTT
CDR3 protein: CASMTAHLTDTQYF

D gene: .
J gene: TRBJ1-4
V gene: TRBV30
clone size: few
CDR3 DNA: TGTGCCTGGAGTGTACTACCTAATGAAAAACTGTTTTTT
CDR3 protein: CAWSVLPNEKLFF

D gene: TRBD1
J gene: TRBJ1-1
V gene: TRBV4-1
clone size: many
CDR3 DNA: TGCGCCAGCAGCGCGCCGGGACAGGGGAGGACTGAAGCTTTCTTT
CDR3 protein: CASSAPGQGRTEAFF

D gene: TRBD1
J gene: TRBJ1-5
V gene: TRBV12-3/TRBV12-4
clone size: many
CDR3 DNA: TGTGCCAGCAGCGGGACAGGGGGCCTTAGCAATCAGCCCCAGCATTTT
CDR3 protein: CASSGTGGLSNQPQHF